Listed here are 5 T cell receptor beta chains from one sample, sequenced in a study of OX40 agonist ivuxolimab in advanced cancers. Repertoires were generated with immunoSEQ multiplex PCR, while TCRdb's copy carries only in-frame clones and drops some. The sample includes some 65,000 clones, about nine tenths seen only once; the top ten take approximately 2.6%. This sample comprised CD4+ or CD8+ T cells sorted from blood, obtained in a trial of the OX40 agonist ivuxolimab. The source is an adult with an advanced solid tumor such as melanoma, head and neck, liver or kidney cancer.

J is TRBJ2-7 and V is TRBV29-1; 8 nucleotides agree with TRBD2. The germline V gene encodes CDR1 SQVTM and CDR2 ANQGSEA. This CDR3 is 12 amino acids long. Germline trimming cut 7 bases from V and 3 bases from J; bases unmatched to any gene: 5. The CDR3 reads CSAGTSIYEQYF. The DNA of the CDR3 is TGCAGCGCCGGGACTAGTATCTACGAGCAGTACTTC.

The chain has TRBV2 and TRBJ1-4; D is perhaps TRBD1 (5 bases). The V and J ends lost 1 base and 5 bases respectively, with 14 bases between them. CDR3 length: 16 amino acids. CDR1 and CDR2 from the germline V gene are SNHLY and FYNNEI. The CDR3 region has the DNA TGTGCCAGCAGTGAAGATGGGGGGGTCCCCAATGAAAAACTGTTTTTT. As protein: CASSEDGGVPNEKLFF.

V gene TRBV10-2 combines with J gene TRBJ1-1, with D possibly being TRBD1 (5 bases). In germline, CDR1 is WSHSY, CDR2 SAAADI. There are 13 residues in the CDR3. Trimming stripped 3 bases from V and 0 bases from J, with 5 bases between. CDR3 residues: CASSEQVNTEAFF. The CDR3 coding sequence is TGCGCCAGCAGTGAACAGGTGAACACTGAAGCTTTCTTT.

The genes are TRBV27 and TRBJ2-6, with a possible D match to TRBD2 (5 bases). The CDR3 totals 18 residues. Deletions cut 3 bases from V and 1 base from J, with 16 bases between. In germline, CDR1 is MNHEY, CDR2 SMNVEV (reference sequence). The DNA of the CDR3 is TGTGCCAGCAGTTTTCTCGGGGAGCTTACTTCTGGGGCCAACGTCCTGACTTTC. Translated: CASSFLGELTSGANVLTF. Looking up the rest from reference TRBV27 and TRBJ2-6 gives the full variable domain: EAQVTQNPRYLITVTGKKLTVTCSQNMNHEYMSWYRQDPGLGLRQIYYSMNVEVTDKGDVPEGYKVSRKEKRNFPLILESPSPNQTSLYFCASSFLGELTSGANVLTFGAGSRLTVL.

This chain joins TRBV5-8 and TRBJ1-5; D unresolved. Between the trimmed V and J ends, which lost 5 bases and 6 bases, there was a span of 9 bases. The CDR3 has 12 residues. In germline, CDR1 is SGHTS, CDR2 YDEGEE. The CDR3 here is CASRQNTQPQHF. The CDR3 bases are TGTGCCAGCAGACAAAACACTCAGCCCCAGCATTTT.